This is a list of T cell receptor beta chains from one sample in a study of breast tumors, draining lymph nodes, adjacent tissues. TCRdb reanalysed the multiplex PCR reads using MiXCR and keeps one entry per CDR3 protein. Here the sample spans 270,000 or so distinct CDR3 sequences, about 30% being singletons. The sequenced sample was axillary lymph node tissue. The receptors shown here come from a female donor with breast cancer. Some clones in this sample may be carry-over from other donors' samples. Each CDR3 is given with its conserved first and last residue. The D gene is left open where the match is weak. Not every row has a clone size; where given, it reads once, few, many or a size class.

CASRANGGPTGETQYF	TGTGCCAGCAGGGCCAACGGGGGTCCGACCGGGGAGACCCAGTACTTC	-	-	TRBJ2-5	16	TRBV28
CATKEVRGNQPQHF	TGTGCCACCAAAGAGGTAAGGGGCAATCAGCCCCAGCATTTT	many	-	TRBJ1-5	14	TRBV19
CASSRLAGGGNEQFF	TGTGCCAGCAGCCGACTAGCGGGAGGAGGCAATGAGCAGTTCTTC	many	TRBD2	TRBJ2-1	15	TRBV5-8
CSVSGGDSGNTIYF	TGCAGCGTGTCAGGGGGCGACTCTGGAAACACCATATATTTT	many	TRBD1	TRBJ1-3	14	TRBV29-1
CASSSGQTATNEKLFF	TGCGCCAGCAGCTCGGGACAGACTGCAACTAATGAAAAACTGTTTTTT	many	TRBD1	TRBJ1-4	16	TRBV5-1
CASSSRTSGTRMSTDTQYF	TGTGCCAGCAGCTCTCGGACTAGCGGGACCCGCATGAGCACAGATACGCAGTATTTT	many	TRBD2	TRBJ2-3	19	TRBV11-3
CASSHTGTKDVEQYF	TGTGCCAGCAGTCACACCGGGACGAAGGACGTCGAGCAGTACTTC	many	-	TRBJ2-7	15	TRBV6-5
CASSQEGLYGYTF	TGTGCCAGCAGCCAGGAGGGTCTCTATGGCTACACCTTC	many	-	TRBJ1-2	13	TRBV4-2
CASGRGQGALNTEAFF	TGTGCCAGCGGAAGGGGACAGGGGGCCCTGAACACTGAAGCTTTCTTT	few	TRBD1	TRBJ1-1	16	TRBV2
CAWNPGNTIYF	TGTGCCTGGAACCCCGGAAACACCATATATTTT	many	-	TRBJ1-3	11	TRBV30
CATSDRSSGSYNEQFF	TGTGCCACCAGTGACCGATCTAGCGGGTCCTACAATGAGCAGTTCTTC	many	TRBD2	TRBJ2-1	16	TRBV24-1
CSVVKRTSGGGEQYF	TGCAGCGTTGTTAAACGGACTAGCGGGGGAGGCGAGCAGTATTTC	-	TRBD2	TRBJ2-7	15	TRBV29-1
CASSGSYRGDEQYF	TGTGCCAGCAGTGGCTCCTATAGGGGTGACGAGCAGTACTTC	many	-	TRBJ2-7	14	TRBV25-1
CASSLLSSGRDTQYF	TGTGCCAGCAGTTTATTAAGTAGCGGTAGGGATACGCAGTATTTT	few	-	TRBJ2-3	15	TRBV28
CASRPSGTGNRNERFF	TGTGCCAGCAGACCCTCCGGGACAGGTAATAGGAATGAGCGGTTCTTC	-	TRBD1	TRBJ2-1	16	TRBV12-3/TRBV12-4
CASSEAAGSQPQHF	TGTGCCAGCAGTGAAGCGGCAGGGAGTCAGCCCCAGCATTTT	many	-	TRBJ1-5	14	TRBV2
CASSPRWETGELFF	TGTGCCAGCAGCCCTCGGTGGGAAACCGGGGAGCTGTTTTTT	many	-	TRBJ2-2	14	TRBV5-8
CASSIDPYNEQFF	TGTGCCAGTAGTATAGATCCCTACAATGAGCAGTTCTTC	many	-	TRBJ2-1	13	TRBV19
CASSLYAGVYNEQFF	TGTGCCAGCAGTTTATACGCGGGAGTCTATAATGAGCAGTTCTTC	-	TRBD2	TRBJ2-1	15	TRBV28
CATSDHRVKGEKLFF	TGTGCCACCAGTGATCACAGGGTAAAGGGTGAAAAACTGTTTTTT	many	-	TRBJ1-4	15	TRBV24-1
CASSQGGRGNEQFF	TGTGCCAGTAGTCAGGGCGGGAGAGGAAATGAGCAGTTCTTC	many	TRBD2	TRBJ2-1	14	TRBV19
CSVVAGGKERENGGQYF	TGCAGCGTTGTGGCAGGGGGCAAAGAGCGGGAGAACGGGGGGCAGTATTTT	many	-	TRBJ2-3	17	TRBV29-1
CATSDWGLAEKLFF	TGTGCCACCAGTGACTGGGGACTAGCGGAAAAACTGTTTTTT	-	-	TRBJ1-4	14	TRBV24-1
CASSPSVAETQYF	TGTGCCAGCAGCCCCAGCGTAGCCGAGACCCAGTACTTC	many	-	TRBJ2-5	13	TRBV7-9
CASSLSGSVNEQFF	TGCGCCAGCAGCTTGAGCGGATCCGTCAATGAGCAGTTCTTC	-	-	TRBJ2-1	14	TRBV5-1
CASSQDSYGSYEQYF	TGCGCCAGCAGCCAAGATTCGTACGGTAGCTACGAGCAGTACTTC	many	-	TRBJ2-7	15	TRBV4-1
CASSLEYWGGDTQYF	TGTGCCAGCAGCTTAGAGTATTGGGGTGGAGATACGCAGTATTTT	many	-	TRBJ2-3	15	TRBV7-9
CATRPGQGGTGELFF	TGTGCCACCAGACCGGGACAGGGAGGAACCGGGGAGCTGTTTTTT	many	TRBD1	TRBJ2-2	15	TRBV24-1
CASSYSGKDTQYF	TGTGCCAGCAGTTATAGCGGGAAGGATACGCAGTATTTT	few	TRBD2	TRBJ2-3	13	TRBV27
CASSQGMGLAKNIQYF	TGTGCCAGCAGCCAAGGGATGGGGCTAGCCAAAAACATTCAGTACTTC	-	-	TRBJ2-4	16	TRBV4-2
CSASSGRAYEQYF	TGCAGTGCTAGTAGCGGGAGGGCCTACGAGCAGTACTTC	many	TRBD2	TRBJ2-7	13	TRBV20-1
CASIEGLNEKLFF	TGTGCCAGCATAGAAGGGCTGAATGAAAAACTGTTTTTT	few	-	TRBJ1-4	13	TRBV28
CASSFRRDGSTDTQYF	TGTGCCAGCAGCTTCAGGCGGGATGGGTCCACAGATACGCAGTATTTT	many	-	TRBJ2-3	16	TRBV7-9
CASSRQGGTNTQYF	TGTGCCAGCAGCCGCCAGGGCGGCACAAATACGCAGTATTTT	-	-	TRBJ2-3	14	TRBV2
CASSLVGGTSPYNEQFF	TGTGCCAGCAGCTTAGTGGGGGGGACTAGCCCTTACAATGAGCAGTTCTTC	many	TRBD2	TRBJ2-1	17	TRBV7-2
CSVEDAEQYF	TGCAGCGTTGAGGATGCCGAGCAGTACTTC	many	-	TRBJ2-7	10	TRBV29-1
CASSPTWGVSYNEQFF	TGTGCCAGCAGCCCCACTTGGGGTGTTTCGTACAATGAGCAGTTCTTC	-	-	TRBJ2-1	16	TRBV5-4
CASSLYGYTF	TGTGCCAGCAGCCTCTATGGCTACACCTTC	many	-	TRBJ1-2	10	TRBV12-3/TRBV12-4
CSARSGDGYTF	TGCAGTGCTCGTAGCGGGGATGGCTACACCTTC	-	-	TRBJ1-2	11	TRBV20-1
CASSQASGRAYEQYF	TGTGCCAGCAGCCAAGCGAGCGGGAGGGCCTACGAGCAGTACTTC	many	TRBD2	TRBJ2-7	15	TRBV14
CAISLAGVGSPLHF	TGTGCCATCAGTCTAGCGGGAGTGGGGTCACCCCTCCACTTT	-	-	TRBJ1-6	14	TRBV10-3
CASSQGSGGSREYF	TGTGCCAGCAGCCAAGGTTCGGGAGGGTCCCGGGAGTACTTC	few	TRBD2	TRBJ2-7	14	TRBV3-1
CASSQGGLAGANEQFF	TGTGCCAGCAGCCAAGGTGGGCTAGCGGGAGCCAATGAGCAGTTCTTC	many	TRBD2	TRBJ2-1	16	TRBV4-2
CASSGSGRSYNEQFF	TGCGCCAGCAGTGGTAGCGGGAGATCCTACAATGAGCAGTTCTTC	many	TRBD2	TRBJ2-1	15	TRBV10-2
CASSMDSHNYGYTF	TGTGCCAGTAGTATGGACAGTCACAACTATGGCTACACCTTC	-	-	TRBJ1-2	14	TRBV19
CASSVAGEFNQPQHF	TGTGCCAGCAGCGTAGCCGGCGAGTTCAATCAGCCCCAGCATTTT	many	-	TRBJ1-5	15	TRBV9
CASSGRASGTGDTEYF	TGTGCCAGTAGCGGCAGGGCTAGCGGGACCGGGGATACGGAGTATTTT	-	TRBD2	TRBJ2-3	16	TRBV19
CATSRARGGPYKQYF	TGTGCCACCAGCAGAGCCCGGGGCGGCCCCTACAAGCAGTACTTC	-	-	TRBJ2-7	15	TRBV15
CASSPSRNAKKTQYF	TGTGCCAGCAGTCCTAGCAGGAACGCCAAGAAGACCCAGTACTTC	many	-	TRBJ2-5	15	TRBV12-3/TRBV12-4
CASRHQWGPEAFF	TGTGCCAGTAGACACCAGTGGGGACCTGAAGCTTTCTTT	-	-	TRBJ1-1	13	TRBV19
CASSPTGTGAASEKLFF	TGTGCCAGCAGCCCAACCGGGACAGGGGCGGCTAGTGAAAAACTGTTTTTT	-	TRBD1	TRBJ1-4	17	TRBV7-2
CSAFDGTASYEQYF	TGCAGTGCTTTCGACGGGACCGCCAGCTACGAGCAGTACTTC	many	-	TRBJ2-7	14	TRBV20-1